These T cell receptor beta chains were read from a single sample in a study of CD8 T cell repertoires and HIV-1 epitope variants. These receptors have no identified antigens. The method was immunoSEQ multiplex PCR; TCRdb's version includes in-frame clones alone and lacks a portion of them. The sample has almost 5,500 clones; approximately 62% are singletons. Specimen: cultured CD8+ T cells derived from PBMCs. These receptors originate from a male donor with HIV. The CDR3 runs from the conserved cysteine through the conserved F or W. A D gene is named only where the DNA matches it firmly. Rows may omit the clone size; those that give it use once, few, many or a size class.

D	size	J	V	CDR3	DNA
TRBD1	-	TRBJ1-2	TRBV6-1	CASSDPLTGTYGYTF	TGTGCCAGCAGTGACCCGCTGACAGGGACCTATGGCTACACCTTC
TRBD1	-	TRBJ2-3	TRBV7-9	CASQPYSGTGYTDTQYF	TGTGCCAGCCAACCCTACTCCGGGACAGGTTACACAGATACGCAGTATTTT
TRBD1	-	TRBJ1-2	TRBV19	CASTSLFIGQDPNYGYTF	TGTGCCAGTACCTCCCTATTCATTGGACAGGACCCTAACTATGGCTACACCTTC
TRBD1	-	TRBJ1-4	TRBV27	CASSPRTGALLTNEKLFF	TGTGCCAGCAGTCCCAGGACAGGGGCTCTTCTGACTAATGAAAAACTGTTTTTT
TRBD1	-	TRBJ2-3	TRBV28	CASSTGQGSTDTQYF	TGTGCCAGCAGTACCGGACAGGGCAGCACAGATACGCAGTATTTT
-	large	TRBJ2-7	TRBV19	CASSISSGAYEQYF	TGTGCCAGTAGTATCTCGTCGGGGGCTTACGAGCAGTACTTC
-	-	TRBJ2-7	TRBV29-1	CSVESQSYEQYF	TGCAGCGTTGAGTCGCAGAGCTACGAGCAGTACTTC
TRBD2	-	TRBJ2-1	TRBV11-1	CASSFRTSGSNEQFF	TGTGCCAGCAGCTTTAGGACTAGCGGGAGTAATGAGCAGTTCTTC
TRBD2	few	TRBJ2-7	TRBV7-9	CASSSPTSEAYEQYF	TGTGCCAGCAGCTCGCCCACTAGCGAAGCCTACGAGCAGTACTTC
TRBD1	-	TRBJ1-4	TRBV5-4	CASSLATGGSTNEKLFF	TGTGCCAGCAGCTTGGCGACAGGGGGCTCAACTAATGAAAAACTGTTTTTT
-	few	TRBJ1-2	TRBV6-5	CASRQGVFNGYTF	TGTGCCAGCAGACAGGGTGTGTTCAATGGCTACACCTTC
-	-	TRBJ2-2	TRBV5-4	CASSLATGTGELFF	TGTGCCAGCAGCTTGGCCACGGGGACCGGGGAGCTGTTTTTT
-	-	TRBJ1-4	TRBV7-9	CASSLSPWDEKLFF	TGTGCCAGCAGCTTGAGTCCTTGGGATGAAAAACTGTTTTTT
TRBD2	-	TRBJ2-5	TRBV27	CASSPTSAQETQYF	TGTGCCAGCAGTCCCACTAGCGCTCAAGAGACCCAGTACTTC
-	-	TRBJ1-1	TRBV4-1	CASSFSGNTEAFF	TGCGCCAGCAGCTTTTCGGGGAACACTGAAGCTTTCTTT
-	-	TRBJ2-7	TRBV28	CASSNAGKNYEQYF	TGTGCCAGCAGTAACGCCGGGAAAAACTACGAGCAGTACTTC
TRBD1	-	TRBJ1-4	TRBV7-2	CASSLGQGNEKLFF	TGTGCCAGCAGCTTGGGACAGGGGAATGAAAAACTGTTTTTT
-	few	TRBJ2-2	TRBV7-3	CASSPIGENTGELFF	TGTGCCAGCAGCCCAATCGGGGAGAACACCGGGGAGCTGTTTTTT
-	-	TRBJ1-1	TRBV23-1	CASGVGTAPGRTEAFF	TGCGCCAGCGGGGTCGGGACTGCCCCCGGCCGGACTGAAGCTTTCTTT
-	-	TRBJ2-2	TRBV10-3	CAISDAGIGDTGELFF	TGTGCCATCAGTGACGCAGGGATTGGGGACACCGGGGAGCTGTTTTTT
-	few	TRBJ2-7	TRBV19	CASTSDQGEQYF	TGTGCCAGTACCTCAGACCAGGGGGAGCAGTACTTC
-	-	TRBJ2-3	TRBV6-5	CASSPGLRDGTQYF	TGTGCCAGCAGTCCTGGACTGAGAGACGGTACGCAGTATTTT
TRBD1	few	TRBJ1-1	TRBV11-2	CASSLGTGTSEAFF	TGTGCCAGCAGCTTAGGGACAGGGACTTCTGAAGCTTTCTTT
-	-	TRBJ2-6	TRBV13	CASSLSVSSGANVLTF	TGTGCCAGCAGCTTAAGTGTGAGCTCTGGGGCCAACGTCCTGACTTTC
-	-	TRBJ1-5	TRBV7-9	CASSLAGGWQPQHF	TGTGCCAGCAGCTTAGCAGGGGGTTGGCAGCCCCAGCATTTT
-	-	TRBJ1-5	TRBV5-1	CASSPVPDIGRAQPQHF	TGCGCCAGCAGCCCGGTACCTGACATCGGGAGGGCTCAGCCCCAGCATTTT
TRBD1	few	TRBJ2-7	TRBV5-4	CASSRTGEINEQYF	TGTGCCAGCAGCCGGACAGGGGAAATTAACGAGCAGTACTTC